This T cell receptor beta chain was recorded in a study of CXCR3-negative and CXCR3-positive naive CD8 T cells. 5' RACE with UMI labels generated the TRB cDNA libraries. After re-calling the 5' RACE reads, TCRdb lists one entry per CDR3 protein, DNA absent. The sample has some 150,000 distinct CDR3 sequences, and its top ten clones hold over 0.35%. Study-level findings and limits: Higher TRB CDR3 hydrophobicity marked CXCR3-positive naive cells relative to CXCR3-negative naive cells.

A word on this clonotype: The target antigen is unknown.

The CDR3 length is 16 residues. The germline CDR1 and CDR2 sequences are SGHAT and FQNNGV. The genes are TRBV11-2 and TRBJ2-7; the D call of TRBD1 rests on TCRdb alone, since no DNA is present to check it. This receptor was identified in a human donor in good health. Some clones in this sample may be carry-over from other donors' samples. Sample: naive CXCR3+ CD8+ T cells from blood. As to subset: CD45RO-CCR7+CD27+CD95- naive CD8+ T cells expressing CXCR3 (TNR3+). CDR3 in amino acids: CASSPYPGTGRNEQYF.